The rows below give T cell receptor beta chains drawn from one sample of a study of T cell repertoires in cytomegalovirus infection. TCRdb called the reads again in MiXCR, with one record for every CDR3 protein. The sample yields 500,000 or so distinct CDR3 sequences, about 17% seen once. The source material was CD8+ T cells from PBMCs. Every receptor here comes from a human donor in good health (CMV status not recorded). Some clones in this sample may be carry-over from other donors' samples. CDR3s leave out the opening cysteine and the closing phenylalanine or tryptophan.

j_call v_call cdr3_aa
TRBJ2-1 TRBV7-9 ASSNGLAVSNEQF
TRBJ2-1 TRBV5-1 ASSPGLVPDEQF
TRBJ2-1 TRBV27 ASSSGTSGRGNEQF
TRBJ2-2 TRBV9 ASSGGTSDVGDTGELF
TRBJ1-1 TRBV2 ASPRTNTEAF
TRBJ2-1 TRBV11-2 ASSLTGTDEQF
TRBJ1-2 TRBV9 ASSGNRVGYT
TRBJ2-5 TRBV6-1 ASRTKGWKETQY
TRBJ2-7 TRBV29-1 SVENSSYEQY
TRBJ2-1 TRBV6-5 ASSYEVGGPYNEQF
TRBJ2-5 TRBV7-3 ASSQGYQETQY
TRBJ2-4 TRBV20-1 SAKETPGQGLLGPKNIQY
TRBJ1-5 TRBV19 ASRGGTGGISQPQH
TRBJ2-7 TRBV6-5 ASSYSSGRGSEQY
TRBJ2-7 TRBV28 ASSLGLANSYEQY
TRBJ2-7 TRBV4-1 ASSQDPETGGYEQY
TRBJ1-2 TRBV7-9 ATYGESYGYT
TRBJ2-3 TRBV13 ASSSGGPTSTDTQY
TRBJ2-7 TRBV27 ASSPNSGRILYEQY
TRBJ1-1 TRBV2 ASSGSSTEAF
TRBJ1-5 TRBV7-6 ASSLGSGGRQPQH
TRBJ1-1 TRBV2 ASSEKPRVGEAF
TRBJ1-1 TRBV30 AWSVHPDTEAF
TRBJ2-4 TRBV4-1 ASSQDAGGNIQY
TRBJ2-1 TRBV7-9 ASSLEVPTIDEQF
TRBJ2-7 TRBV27 ASSLNSGESYEQY
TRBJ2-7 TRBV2 ASSVRRYEQY
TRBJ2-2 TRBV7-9 ASSSGDTGELF
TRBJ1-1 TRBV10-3 AISERFLGHNTEAF
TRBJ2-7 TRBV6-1 ASSDRLASYEQY
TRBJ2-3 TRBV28 ASSFLGLAGRTDTQY
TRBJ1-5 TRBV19 ASSIRDRGGASNQPQH
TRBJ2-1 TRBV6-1 ASRPGHVNEQF
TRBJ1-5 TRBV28 ATFTGIGNQPQH
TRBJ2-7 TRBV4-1 ASSQESRGYEQY
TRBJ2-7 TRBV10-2 ASSVRTHEQY
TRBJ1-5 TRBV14 ASSQGAGNEPQH
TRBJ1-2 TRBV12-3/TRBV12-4 ASTPRENYGYT
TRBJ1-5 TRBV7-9 ASSLALGQGTNQPQH
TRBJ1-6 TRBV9 ASSPADFNSPLH